This T cell receptor (beta chain) appears in the sequencing data of a study of T cells in Graves' hyperthyroidism and ophthalmopathy. The study's findings and limits: It was a median approximately six months before onset that the model predicted ophthalmopathy.

Notes on this clonotype: Its target is unknown.

Amplified regions were TCR beta CDR3 sequences from RNA transcripts. The primer set for the first-round RT-PCR of the TCR CDR3 was HTBI. A single record per CDR3 protein comes from TCRdb applying MiXCR to the multiplex PCR reads. This sample carries around 340,000 distinct CDR3 sequences, about 15% of them seen once, and the ten largest clones take approximately 33%. Calling Graves' hyperthyroidism stable meant ophthalmopathy did not progress within 18 months. Not enrolled were patients with uncontrolled infection, other autoimmune disease, pregnancy or lactation. Sequencing input: blood. This receptor was identified in a man younger than 40 with Graves' hyperthyroidism.

The CDR3 nucleotides read TGCAGTGCCCGGACAGGGGGATCGATAGAGACCCAGTACTTC. The encoded protein is CSARTGGSIETQYF. This chain connects TRBV20-1 to TRBJ2-5; 10 bases fit TRBD1. This CDR3 region has 14 residues. The trim removed 6 bases at V and 4 bases at J, leaving 8 bases unmatched. In germline, CDR1 is DFQATT, CDR2 SNEGSKA (reference sequence).